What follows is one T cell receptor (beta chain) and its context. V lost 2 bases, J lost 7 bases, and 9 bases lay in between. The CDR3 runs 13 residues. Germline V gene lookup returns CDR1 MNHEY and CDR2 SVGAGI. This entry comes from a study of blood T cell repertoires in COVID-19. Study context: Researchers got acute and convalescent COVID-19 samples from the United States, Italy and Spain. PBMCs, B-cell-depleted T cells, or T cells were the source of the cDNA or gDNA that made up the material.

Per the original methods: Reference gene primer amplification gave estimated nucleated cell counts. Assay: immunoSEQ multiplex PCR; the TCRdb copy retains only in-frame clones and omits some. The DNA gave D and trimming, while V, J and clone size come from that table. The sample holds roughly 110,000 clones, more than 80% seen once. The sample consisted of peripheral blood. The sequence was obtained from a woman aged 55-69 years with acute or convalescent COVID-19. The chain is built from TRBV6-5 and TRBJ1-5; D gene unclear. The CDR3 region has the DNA TGTGCCAGCAGTTACGGGCCAGGACAGCCCCAGCATTTT. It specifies CASSYGPGQPQHF.